The present entry profiles one T cell receptor (beta chain) with its context. Its antigen remains undetermined. No base qualities exist here, and no much larger clone lies one base off it. TCR beta CDR3 regions were amplified from RNA transcripts. The first round of RT-PCR for the TCR CDR3 was performed with the HTBI primer set and the Qiagen OneStep RT-PCR kit. The libraries were constructed in a second round of multiplex PCR and then size-selected and purified. The libraries were sequenced on an Illumina HiSeq2000 using paired-end 100 bp reads. The study's own analysis went as follows. Raw data were processed with SOAPnuke, discarding reads with adapters, uncalled bases, mean Phred below 15, or no exact constant-primer or identifier match. High-quality paired reads were merged with COPE v1.2.5, and unique nucleotide sequences were defined as clonotypes. MiTCR v1.1 was used to align clonotypes to the IMGT TRBV, TRBD and TRBJ reference segments. Only V-J combinations with frequency above 0.0001, covering roughly 99% of repertoires, were analysed. The TCS score was defined as the ratio of F50 (clonal expansion) to E x V (chaos), calculated using BLOSUM62-based TCRdist between CDR3 peptides within each V-J. Welch's t-statistics and random forest reduced around 550 V-J features to roughly 13, which were used in a naive Bayes classifier (R e1071). TCRdb redid the processing of the public reads, applying fastp at Q25 and MiXCR, and retained in-frame beta chains. Each CDR3 protein appears once, grouped with its most common genes and DNA. TCRdb's processing, not the study's, gives the V and J calls here. Across this sample there are 500,000 or so distinct CDR3 sequences, with 15% to 20% seen only once. The ten largest clonotypes hold about 29% of the sample.

The sample originates from a study of T cells in Graves' hyperthyroidism and ophthalmopathy (dated by TCRdb to between 2019 and 2020). About the investigation overall: Peripheral blood was collected at initial diagnosis, before any treatment. A discovery cohort of around 100 patients, approximately 45 with Graves' ophthalmopathy and approximately 57 with stable Graves' hyperthyroidism, was used to find distinguishing TCR V-J signatures. Prospective prediction of ophthalmopathy was tested in an independent validation cohort of 18 to 20 hyperthyroidism patients and around 16 patients who later progressed to ophthalmopathy. The 100 discovery patients were randomly split 7:3 into training and test sets. The study also compared thyroid tissue and blood T-cell repertoires from about six Graves' hyperthyroidism patients. Following sampling, methimazole starting at 30 mg daily was given to hyperthyroidism patients, and high-dose intravenous methylprednisolone was given to ophthalmopathy patients. The paper describes TCR Vbeta CDR3 sequencing of roughly 130 peripheral blood samples, made up of roughly 40 ophthalmopathy patients, some 80 hyperthyroidism patients and approximately 17 progressor patients. Overall results and qualifications from the work: Blood samples also contained most of the expanded thyroid clonotypes (frequency above 0.001), which suggests that blood repertoires may reflect thyroid immune responses. In validation, the model predicted progression to ophthalmopathy a median of 6.5 months before onset, with roughly 71% sensitivity and roughly 73% specificity. Ophthalmopathy was separated from stable hyperthyroidism by a 13 V-J signature model, with around 90% sensitivity and about 81% specificity obtained in cross-validation and 80%/75% obtained in testing. No statistical method was used to fix the sample size in advance, and group allocation was not hidden from the investigators.

For CDR1 and CDR2, the germline V gene lists KGHSH and LQKENI. CDR3 length: 16 amino acids, cysteine to phenylalanine. Only the CDR3 portion is preserved as DNA: 48 bases, with reading frame beginning at the first base. Cut back by 1 base and 0 bases, the V and J ends lie 10 bases apart. In the ophthalmopathy patients, disease was moderately to severely active, with a Clinical Activity Score of 3 or more, a NOSPECS grade of 4 or more, and a duration of less than 3 months. Patients with uncontrolled infections, other autoimmune diseases, pregnancy or lactation were excluded. Diagnoses were based on clinical symptoms, serum thyroxine and TRAb, thyroid ultrasound and orbital computed tomography. PBMCs were isolated from around 10 ml of fresh peripheral blood by Ficoll-Paque density gradient centrifugation. Trizol reagent was used to extract total RNA, and RNA quality was then checked on an Agilent 2100 Bioanalyzer.

This TCR was recovered from a woman in her thirties with Graves' ophthalmopathy. The chain is encoded by TRBV18 joined to TRBJ2-4; the D gene lacks a confident call. Sequencing used blood. The CDR3 region has the sequence CASSPLYTVAKNIQYF. The DNA sequence follows: TGTGCCAGCTCACCACTTTACACAGTAGCCAAAAACATTCAGTACTTC.